This T cell receptor (beta chain) was obtained from a study of T cell repertoires in cytomegalovirus infection. At the level of the study: Newly reported HLA-C-restricted and thoroughly characterized HLA-B-restricted CMV epitopes were employed.

V lost 4 bases and J lost 9; bases outside the gene matches: 18. This CDR3 comprises 17 residues. The germline V gene encodes CDR1 SGHVS and CDR2 FNYEAQ. General study points: Carriage of CMV together with the relevant HLA was identifiable through cumulative public TCR beta family frequency.

TCRdb processed the reads anew with MiXCR; each CDR3 protein has one entry. This table has around 300,000 distinct CDR3 sequences, roughly 25% appearing once. In its sample, this clonotype was seen a few times. Its cognate antigen is unknown. The chain uses TRBV7-6 and TRBJ2-1, with 7 bases lining up with TRBD2. Specimen: cultured PBMCs, collected from culture after CMV antigen stimulation. The receptor's source is a human donor in good health (CMV status not recorded). Some clones in this sample may be carry-over from other donors' samples. The CDR3 is CASSSFGTTNRRGEQFF. The CDR3 coding sequence is TGTGCCAGCAGCTCGTTCGGGACTACGAACCGACGTGGTGAGCAGTTCTTC. Variable domain in full (rest from reference TRBV7-6 and TRBJ2-1): GAGVSQSPRYKVTKRGQDVALRCDPISGHVSLYWYRQALGQGPEFLTYFNYEAQQDKSGLPNDRFSAERPEGSISTLTIQRTEQRDSAMYRCASSSFGTTNRRGEQFFGPGTRLTVL.